This T cell receptor beta chain appears in the sequencing data of a study of CD8 T cells in Susac syndrome. About the research overall: The Susac syndrome patients were therapy-naive, on corticosteroids, or on intravenous immunoglobulin alone at blood draw.

0.5 to 1 ug RNA was reverse transcribed with random hexamers. The authors amplified TCR beta CDR3 across 54 Vbeta and 13 Jbeta using immunoSEQ multiplex PCR. In TCRdb, the immunoSEQ multiplex PCR reads were re-called with MiXCR into one record per CDR3 protein. This table holds 150,000 to 200,000 distinct CDR3 sequences, over 75% found once. Unmatched junction bases numbered 5, after V lost 6 bases and J lost 2 bases. Looked up from germline, CDR1 is KGHSH and CDR2 is LQKENI. CDR3 length: 15 amino acids. The rearrangement joins TRBV18 to TRBJ2-1; 9 bases are shared with TRBD1. Sequenced material: CD4+ T cells from PBMCs. The sequence was collected from a human donor with Susac syndrome. CDR3 protein: CASSPGQGPYNEQFF. The CDR3 bases are TGTGCCAGCTCGCCGGGACAGGGCCCCTACAATGAGCAGTTCTTC.